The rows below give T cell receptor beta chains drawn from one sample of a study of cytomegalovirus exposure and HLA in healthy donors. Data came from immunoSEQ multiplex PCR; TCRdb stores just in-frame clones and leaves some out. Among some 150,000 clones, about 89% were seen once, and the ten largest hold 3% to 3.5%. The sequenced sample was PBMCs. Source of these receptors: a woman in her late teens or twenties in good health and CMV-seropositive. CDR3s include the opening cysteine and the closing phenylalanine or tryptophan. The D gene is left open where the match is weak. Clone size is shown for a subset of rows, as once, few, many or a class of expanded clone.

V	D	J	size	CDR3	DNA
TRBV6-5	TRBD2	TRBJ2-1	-	CASRRTSGNEQFF	TGTGCCAGCAGAAGGACTAGTGGGAATGAGCAGTTCTTC
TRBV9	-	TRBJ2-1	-	CASSALLTLSYNEQFF	TGTGCCAGCAGCGCCCTACTAACCCTGTCCTACAATGAGCAGTTCTTC
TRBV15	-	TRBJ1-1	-	CATSRSFIVAEAFF	TGTGCCACCAGCAGATCCTTTATTGTAGCTGAAGCTTTCTTT
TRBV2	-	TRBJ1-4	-	CASEPGGASEKLFF	TGTGCCAGCGAGCCGGGGGGGGCGTCTGAAAAACTGTTTTTT
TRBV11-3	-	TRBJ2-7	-	CASSSRGGGSLSYEQYF	TGTGCCAGCAGTTCAAGGGGAGGGGGGTCCCTCTCCTACGAGCAGTACTTC
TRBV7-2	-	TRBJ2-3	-	CASRPEVKDTQYF	TGTGCCAGCAGGCCAGAGGTGAAAGATACGCAGTATTTT
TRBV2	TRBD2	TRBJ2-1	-	CASSDRLAGIYEQFF	TGTGCCAGCAGTGATCGGCTAGCGGGAATCTATGAGCAGTTCTTC
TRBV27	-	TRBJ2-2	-	CASASLAPRPGELFF	TGTGCCAGTGCAAGTCTGGCCCCGAGGCCCGGGGAGCTGTTTTTT
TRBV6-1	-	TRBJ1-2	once	CASSEAPSQGSDGYTF	TGTGCCAGCAGTGAAGCACCGAGCCAGGGGTCCGATGGCTACACCTTC
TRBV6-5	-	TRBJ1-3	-	CASSAKRGSGNTIYF	TGTGCCAGCAGCGCCAAAAGGGGTTCTGGAAACACCATATATTTT
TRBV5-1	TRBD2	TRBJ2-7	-	CASTPGTSGTYEQYF	TGCGCCAGCACCCCCGGGACTAGCGGGACCTACGAGCAGTACTTC
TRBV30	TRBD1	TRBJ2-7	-	CAWNRGSYEQYF	TGTGCCTGGAACAGGGGTTCCTACGAGCAGTACTTC
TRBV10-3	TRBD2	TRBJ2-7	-	CAISDIAGVVTYEQYF	TGTGCCATCAGTGACATAGCGGGAGTGGTGACCTACGAGCAGTACTTC
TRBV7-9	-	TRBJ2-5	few	CASSLLAQGRETQYF	TGTGCCAGCAGCTTGTTAGCACAGGGGAGGGAGACCCAGTACTTC
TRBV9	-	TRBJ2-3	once	CASSGSGITDTQYF	TGTGCCAGCAGCGGATCAGGGATCACAGATACGCAGTATTTT
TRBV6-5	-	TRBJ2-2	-	CASRPRGVGPGELFF	TGTGCCAGCAGGCCGCGGGGCGTGGGGCCCGGGGAGCTGTTTTTT